These T cell receptor beta chains were read from a single sample in a study of molecular identifiers for immune sequencing clone quantification. Each CDR3 protein is one row after TCRdb ran MiXCR on the PCR reads. The sample includes roughly 90,000 distinct CDR3 sequences, roughly 20% of them seen just once. Input material: naive CD8+ T cells from blood, with Jurkat cell RNA spiked in. These receptors came from a human donor in good health. Some libraries in this study had Jurkat cell RNA spiked in. CDR3s include the opening cysteine and the closing phenylalanine or tryptophan. Each record gives: clone size, J gene, CDR3 length, V gene, CDR3 protein. The size of a clone is reported for some rows only, either as once, few or many, or as a class for expanded clones.

>many|TRBJ2-7|13|TRBV18
CASSPKTDYEQYF
>many|TRBJ1-1|16|TRBV19
CASSISGTGGGTEAFF
>.|TRBJ2-7|14|TRBV7-3
CASSGVVSPYEQYF
>many|TRBJ2-5|14|TRBV5-4
CASSWGRASETQYF
>many|TRBJ2-7|12|TRBV7-9
CASRDEQDEQYF
>many|TRBJ2-7|15|TRBV7-9
CASSLAPGAGYEQYF
>many|TRBJ2-5|14|TRBV15
CATSRDRSQETQYF
>.|TRBJ2-7|15|TRBV11-2
CASSPRDWRGALQYF
>many|TRBJ2-7|15|TRBV4-1
CASSQDPGSSYEQYF
>few|TRBJ2-7|14|TRBV7-6
CASSLGGGGSEQYF
>.|TRBJ2-3|17|TRBV10-3
CAISEDFLAGSTDTQYF
>many|TRBJ1-5|13|TRBV28
CASISDSNQPQHF
>few|TRBJ2-3|18|TRBV6-2/TRBV6-3
CASMVSGAKFASTDTQYF
>many|TRBJ1-1|16|TRBV4-1
CASSQEGGRRDTEAFF
>many|TRBJ1-1|14|TRBV19
CASSIRSENTEAFF
>many|TRBJ2-6|18|TRBV6-6
CASSYSSVAFSGANVLTF
>many|TRBJ1-1|14|TRBV7-8
CASSLVRGNTEAFF
>few|TRBJ2-1|17|TRBV12-2
CASRSRTSGGSYNEQFF
>.|TRBJ2-3|15|TRBV23-1
CASSQSGVSTDTQYF
>once|TRBJ2-2|17|TRBV14
CASGQVFGLSNTGELFF
>.|TRBJ1-4|20|TRBV6-2/TRBV6-3
CASSYSIFLFSAELNEKLFF
>.|TRBJ2-1|16|TRBV27
CASSLSSGSSYNEQFF
>once|TRBJ1-5|13|TRBV27
CASSLRSNQPQHF
>.|TRBJ1-6|18|TRBV5-6
CASSYRSDRASYNSPLHF
>.|TRBJ1-1|12|TRBV11-2
CASGVMSTEAFF
>many|TRBJ2-2|13|TRBV4-2
CASRDITRGELFF
>many|TRBJ2-3|14|TRBV12-3/TRBV12-4
CASSYTPRADTQYF
>many|TRBJ2-3|14|TRBV7-9
CASSLLAGPDTQYF
>many|TRBJ2-5|15|TRBV12-3/TRBV12-4
CASSPTSGIGETQYF
>many|TRBJ2-2|13|TRBV3-1
CASSQEDTGELFF
>many|TRBJ1-1|16|TRBV7-9
CASSRSGAGWNTEAFF
>many|TRBJ2-5|15|TRBV7-8
CASSFGGGSGETQYF
>many|TRBJ2-3|13|TRBV27
CASRLLATDTQYF
>many|TRBJ2-7|12|TRBV29-1
CSVEAGLYEQYF
>many|TRBJ1-5|16|TRBV24-1
CATSDQSRESNQPQHF
>many|TRBJ2-7|14|TRBV14
CASSPGTGGYVQYF
>many|TRBJ2-5|15|TRBV20-1
CSAQDLAGEQETQYF